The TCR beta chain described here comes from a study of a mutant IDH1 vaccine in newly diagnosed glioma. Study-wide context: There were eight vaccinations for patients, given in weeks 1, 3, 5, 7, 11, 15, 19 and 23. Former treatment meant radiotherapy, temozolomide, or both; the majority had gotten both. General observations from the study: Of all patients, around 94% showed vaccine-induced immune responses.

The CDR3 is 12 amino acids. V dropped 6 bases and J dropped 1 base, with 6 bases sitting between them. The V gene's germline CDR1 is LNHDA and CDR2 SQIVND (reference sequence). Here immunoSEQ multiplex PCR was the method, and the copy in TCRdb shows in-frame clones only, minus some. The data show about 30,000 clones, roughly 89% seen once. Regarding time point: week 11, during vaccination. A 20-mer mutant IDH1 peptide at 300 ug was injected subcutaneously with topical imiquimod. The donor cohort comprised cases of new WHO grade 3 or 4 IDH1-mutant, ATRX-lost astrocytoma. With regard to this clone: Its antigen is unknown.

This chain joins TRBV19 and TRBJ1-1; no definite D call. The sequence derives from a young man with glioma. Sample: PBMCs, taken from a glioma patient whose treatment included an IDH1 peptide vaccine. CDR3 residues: CASRYGNTEAFF. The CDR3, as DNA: TGTGCCAGTAGGTACGGGAACACTGAAGCTTTCTTT. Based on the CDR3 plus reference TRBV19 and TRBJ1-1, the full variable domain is DGGITQSPKYLFRKEGQNVTLSCEQNLNHDAMYWYRQDPGQGLRLIYYSQIVNDFQKGDIAEGYSVSREKKESFPLTVTSAQKNPTAFYLCASRYGNTEAFFGQGTRLTVV.